These 13 T cell receptor beta chains originate from one sample sequenced in a study of blood T cell repertoires in COVID-19 (dated by TCRdb to about 2020). To prepare the library, the immunoSEQ multiplex PCR assay was applied. The table comes from immuneACCESS by way of TCRdb, which keeps in-frame sequences with V and J called. Part of the clones is missing from these tables; in studies checked, under half for an unresolved V gene and the rest for unknown reasons. Here the sample has over 90,000 clones; approximately 80% occur a single time. The top ten constitute 4% to 5.5% of the sample. The sequenced sample consisted of peripheral blood. These receptors were obtained from a human donor in a cohort sampled during active COVID-19.

This rearrangement joins TRBV6-4 to TRBJ1-2; weak D call: TRBD1 (6 bases). The CDR3 loop spans 13 amino acids. V shed 5 bases and J shed 6 bases, with 13 bases lying between them. Germline-derived CDR1 and CDR2 are MRHNA and SNTAGT. The CDR3 DNA reads TGTGCCAGCAGTCAGACAGGACACGATGGCTACACCTTC. It yields the protein CASSQTGHDGYTF.

This sequence joins TRBV7-3 and TRBJ2-3; 9 nucleotides agree with TRBD2. CDR3 length: 16 amino acids. V dropped 2 bases and J dropped 4; count of bases not matched to a gene: 7. CDR1 SGHTA and CDR2 FQGTGA come from the germline V gene. CDR3 region: CASSLGGGASPDTQYF. The CDR3 DNA reads TGTGCCAGCAGCTTAGGCGGGGGGGCCAGTCCAGATACGCAGTATTTT.

This chain links TRBV11-3 with TRBJ2-1, with D perhaps TRBD2 (6 bases). Trimming left V 1 base short and J 10 bases short, with 8 bases between. The CDR3 totals 12 residues. The germline CDR1 and CDR2 sequences are SGHNT and YENEEA. CDR3 DNA: TGTGCCAGCAGCTTAGTCGGGAGCGAGCAGTTCTTC. Residues: CASSLVGSEQFF.

The rearrangement joins TRBV25-1 to TRBJ1-6; 7 bases line up with TRBD1. CDR1 is MGHDK and CDR2 is SYGVNS in the germline V gene. V trimming: 4 bases; J trimming: 6 bases; junction bases outside the gene matches: 6. This CDR3 has 15 residues. The CDR3 protein is CASSGRDSGNSPLHF. The CDR3 DNA is TGTGCCAGCAGTGGCCGGGACAGCGGTAATTCACCCCTCCACTTT.

Concerning this clone itself: One junction end disagrees with the germline gene, perhaps due to a read error. This chain links TRBV11-2 with TRBJ2-3; 9 positions match TRBD2. CDR1 and CDR2 (germline): SGHAT, FQNNGV. The CDR3 length is 15 residues. The CDR3, as DNA: TGTGCCAGCAGCATAGAGCGGGGGGGCACAGATACGCAGTATTTT. Its translation is CASSIERGGTDTQYF.

This clone was found a few times. The chain is built from TRBV12-5 and TRBJ2-1; 12 nucleotides align to TRBD2. Unmatched junction bases numbered 9, after V lost 0 bases and J lost 0 bases. Per the germline V gene, CDR1 is LGHNT and CDR2 is FRNRAP. The length of the CDR3 is 20 residues. As DNA, the CDR3 is TGTGCTAGTGGTTTGGTACCGGGACTAGCGGGTCGAAGCTCCTACAATGAGCAGTTCTTC. Translating it yields CASGLVPGLAGRSSYNEQFF.

J is TRBJ2-7 and V is TRBV6-2 or TRBV6-3; 10 nucleotides line up with TRBD2. Germline CDR1 reads MNHEY; CDR2 reads SVGEGT. There are 16 residues in the CDR3. Losses at the gene ends were 0 bases for V and 2 bases for J; bases not matched to a gene: 4. CDR3 nucleotide sequence: TGTGCCAGCAGTTACTCGCGGACTAGCGGACCCTACGAGCAGTACTTC. Translating it yields CASSYSRTSGPYEQYF.

The rearrangement links TRBV28 to TRBJ2-3, with D possibly matching TRBD2 (5 bases). V was clipped by 5 bases and J by 6 bases, with 18 bases between them. CDR3 size: 15 residues. Per the germline V gene, CDR1 is MDHEN and CDR2 is SYDVKM. The CDR3 sequence is CASSTEGPPGDTQYF. CDR3 coding DNA: TGTGCCAGCAGTACCGAGGGCCCCCCGGGGGATACGCAGTATTTT.

The chain recombines TRBV18 with TRBJ2-3; TRBD2 agrees at 13 bases. Germline V gives CDR1 KGHSH, CDR2 LQKENI. This CDR3 is 17 amino acids long. Trimming cost V 4 bases and J 1 base; bases outside gene matches: 5. The CDR3 bases are TGTGCCAGCTCACGTTCCGGGACTAGCGGGGGCACAGATACGCAGTATTTT. Amino acid sequence: CASSRSGTSGGTDTQYF.

The V gene is TRBV7-2, the J gene TRBJ2-2, with D perhaps TRBD2 (6 bases). V was shortened by 5 bases and J by 4 bases, with 14 bases between the two germline ends. Germline V CDR1 and CDR2: SGHTA, FQGNSA. CDR3 size: 15 residues. CDR3 in amino acids: CASSPALAITGELFF. In DNA form, the CDR3 reads TGTGCCAGCAGCCCTGCCCTAGCGATCACCGGGGAGCTGTTTTTT.

The chain recombines TRBV11-3 with TRBJ2-5; TRBD1 matches at 9 bases. The CDR3 covers 15 residues. The germline V gene encodes CDR1 SGHNT and CDR2 YENEEA. The junction had 9 bases not matched to a gene; V was cut back by 6 bases and J by 4 bases. The CDR3 DNA is TGTGCCAGCAGATTTGGGACAGGGAGGCGAGAGACCCAGTACTTC. It specifies CASRFGTGRRETQYF.

V is TRBV7-2 and J is TRBJ2-3; the match to TRBD1 covers 8 bases. J gave up 4 bases and V 5 bases, and 14 bases lay outside the gene matches. This CDR3 is built from 17 residues. Per germline, CDR1 SGHTA and CDR2 FQGNSA. The CDR3 is CASSRVWGTGPPDTQYF. CDR3 in DNA: TGTGCCAGCAGCCGTGTATGGGGGACAGGACCTCCAGATACGCAGTATTTT.

A single count supports this clone. The chain joins TRBV18 to TRBJ2-7, with a weak D call TRBD1 (6 bases). V was clipped by 4 bases and J by 2 bases, with 12 bases between them. The germline gives CDR1 KGHSH, CDR2 LQKENI. CDR3 length: 14 amino acids. CDR3 loop: CASSRPGTPYEQYF. DNA for the CDR3: TGTGCCAGCTCACGCCCCGGGACACCCTACGAGCAGTACTTC.